This TCR beta chain was retrieved from a study of cytomegalovirus exposure and HLA in healthy donors. Study-level findings and limits: An assumption of roughly uniform sequencing depth across donors underlay the presence/absence analyses. Within a later analysis, the majority of CMV-associated TCR beta chains appeared HLA-restricted.

The CDR3 has 11 amino acids. Per the germline V gene, CDR1 is SQVTM and CDR2 is ANQGSEA. V lost 7 bases to trimming and J lost 5 bases, with 8 bases between them. The PCR had 60 Vbeta and 13 Jbeta primers. Clones were sequenced by immunoSEQ multiplex PCR, and TCRdb holds only the in-frame ones, with some missing. Altogether around 100,000 clones are present, around 82% being singletons, with the ten largest covering 5.4%. Remarks on this clone: No antigen is known for it.

The sequence was obtained from a woman aged 30 to 39 in good health and CMV-seropositive. The rearrangement joins TRBV29-1 to TRBJ2-2, with D uncertain. The specimen sequenced was PBMCs. CDR3 loop: CSGLSTGELFF. The CDR3 bases are TGCAGCGGACTGTCTACCGGGGAGCTGTTTTTT.